A single sample gave rise to the 13 T cell receptor beta chains below, sequenced in a study of OX40 agonist ivuxolimab in advanced cancers. Library prep was done by the immunoSEQ multiplex PCR assay. Held by TCRdb, this immuneACCESS table contains in-frame sequences only and omits some clones. Under half of the omission traces to an unresolved V gene where checked; the cause of the rest is unknown. Within this sample are 30,000 to 40,000 clones, with approximately 90% of them counted one time only. Roughly a fifth of the sample is taken by the ten largest. This sample comprised CD4+ or CD8+ T cells sorted from blood, obtained in a trial of the OX40 agonist ivuxolimab. Receptors were obtained from an adult with an advanced solid tumor such as melanoma, head and neck, liver or kidney cancer.

V usage is TRBV5-6 and J usage is TRBJ1-1; a possible D gene is TRBD1 (6 bases). Germline V gene data show CDR1 as SGHDT and CDR2 as YYEEEE. Trimming removed 4 bases from V and 4 bases from J, with 8 bases in between. This CDR3 has 12 amino acids. The CDR3 DNA reads as TGTGCCAGCAGCCCACAGGGCACTGAAGCTTTCTTT. Residues: CASSPQGTEAFF.

The chain carries TRBV7-9 and TRBJ1-5; D uncertain. The CDR3 sequence is 13 residues long. Between the trimmed V and J ends, which lost 6 bases and 0 bases, there was a span of 6 bases. Germline lookup yields CDR1 SEHNR and CDR2 FQNEAQ (reference sequence). The CDR3 loop is CASSKHSNQPQHF. The DNA of the CDR3 is TGTGCCAGCAGTAAACATAGCAATCAGCCCCAGCATTTT.

With respect to this clone: At one end, the junction sequence differs from germline, possibly due to a read error. V and J are TRBV28 and TRBJ1-3; D gene ambiguous. CDR3 size: 14 residues. Per the germline V gene, CDR1 is MDHEN and CDR2 is SYDVKM. The chain's CDR3 is CANSLSGSGNTIYF. CDR3 bases: TGTGCCAACAGTTTATCAGGATCTGGAAACACCATATATTTT.

The chain carries TRBV29-1 and TRBJ2-2; possible D gene TRBD1, 6 bases. This CDR3 comprises 14 residues. The germline gives CDR1 SQVTM, CDR2 ANQGSEA. V was trimmed by 3 bases and J by 2 bases, leaving 10 bases between them. CDR3 amino acids: CSVDPGQNTGELFF. The CDR3, as DNA: TGCAGCGTTGACCCGGGACAAAACACCGGGGAGCTGTTTTTT.

The chain is built from TRBV9 and TRBJ2-3, with D maybe TRBD2 (6 bases). The CDR3 is 15 residues long. Germline V lookup: CDR1 SGDLS, CDR2 YYNGEE. Trimming removed 3 bases from V and 0 bases from J, with 11 bases in between. CDR3 bases: TGTGCCAGCAGCGCTAGCGCCCCTAGCACAGATACGCAGTATTTT. Residues: CASSASAPSTDTQYF.

The rearrangement uses TRBV7-9 and TRBJ2-5; 7 bases fit TRBD1. Trimming took 5 bases from V and 5 from J; bases not matched to a gene: 11. The CDR3 is made up of 15 amino acids. Germline values: CDR1 SEHNR, CDR2 FQNEAQ (reference sequence). The CDR3 DNA sequence: TGTGCCAGCAGCCCCGGGACAGCCGATAGGGAGACCCAGTACTTC. Encoded protein: CASSPGTADRETQYF.

The gene calls are TRBV7-9 and TRBJ2-7; D gene unclear. Germline V gene data show CDR1 as SEHNR and CDR2 as FQNEAQ (reference sequence). Trimming shortened V by 3 bases and J by 7 bases, and 13 bases separated the two germline ends. The CDR3 is 13 residues long. This chain's CDR3 is CASSLVLSGEQYF. CDR3 coding DNA: TGTGCCAGCAGCTTGGTGCTATCTGGGGAGCAGTACTTC.

The rearrangement joins TRBV19 to TRBJ2-7; D might be TRBD2 (6 bases). With 2 bases removed from V and 4 bases from J, the gap between germline ends came to 6 bases. CDR1 and CDR2 from the germline V gene are LNHDA and SQIVND (reference sequence). The CDR3 has 12 amino acids. The CDR3 region is CASSISGYEQYF. The CDR3 region has the DNA TGTGCCAGTAGTATAAGCGGGTACGAGCAGTACTTC.

The V and J genes are TRBV11-2 and TRBJ2-2, with 9 bases lining up with TRBD1. The CDR3 is made up of 16 amino acids. The J segment lost 3 bases and the V segment lost 5 bases, leaving 7 bases of the junction unmatched. CDR1 SGHAT and CDR2 FQNNGV come from the germline V gene. The CDR3 DNA sequence: TGTGCCAGCAGCCGACGGACAGGGGATTACACCGGGGAGCTGTTTTTT. Its protein is CASSRRTGDYTGELFF.

This CDR3 reads CASGRTGERETQYF. DNA for the CDR3: TGTGCTAGTGGGCGGACAGGGGAACGTGAGACCCAGTACTTC. The J gene is TRBJ2-5, the V gene TRBV12-5, with 9 bases fitting TRBD1. V shed 6 bases, J shed 5 bases, and the junction held 7 bases outside the gene matches. Germline CDR1 is LGHNT and CDR2 is FRNRAP. This CDR3 has 14 amino acids.

This clone was observed a few times. The V call is TRBV5-6, the J call TRBJ2-1; D call uncertain. The germline CDR1 and CDR2 sequences are SGHDT and YYEEEE. Trimming left V 0 bases short and J 0 bases short, with 7 bases between. This CDR3 is built from 15 residues. The CDR3 protein is CASSLELNSYNEQFF. CDR3 in DNA: TGTGCCAGCAGCTTGGAACTAAACTCCTACAATGAGCAGTTCTTC.

This clone has just one count. DNA of the CDR3: TGTGCCAGCAGCGGAGTCCGGAACATTCAGTACTTC. Translation: CASSGVRNIQYF. This rearrangement joins TRBV14 to TRBJ2-4; D is unclear. CDR1 is SGHDN and CDR2 is FVKESK in the germline V gene. V lost 5 bases and J lost 7, with 9 bases in between. The CDR3 covers 12 residues.

CDR3 residues: CASSYSSGSTDTQYF. The CDR3, as DNA: TGTGCCAGCAGTTACTCTAGCGGGAGCACAGATACGCAGTATTTT. The chain carries TRBV6-6 and TRBJ2-3; 7 positions agree with TRBD2. V was clipped by 0 bases and J by 0 bases; unmatched bases: 0. The CDR3 runs to 15 residues. CDR1 and CDR2 from the germline V gene are MNHNY and SVGAGI (reference sequence).